One and the same sample provided the 21 T cell receptor beta chains below, sequenced in a study of blood T cell repertoires in COVID-19. Profiled with immunoSEQ multiplex PCR; TCRdb holds only in-frame clones, not every one. Altogether fewer than 65,000 clones are present, more than 90% being singletons, with the ten largest covering almost 4%. The sequencing sample was made of peripheral blood. The receptors were sampled from a human donor in a cohort sampled during active COVID-19.

The chain joins TRBV10-3 to TRBJ2-7; TRBD1 matches at 7 bases. The CDR3 has 12 amino acids. Germline V gene sequence: CDR1 ENHRY, CDR2 SYGVKD. CDR3 sequence: CAISEPGQSILV. CDR3 sequence (DNA): TGTGCCATCAGTGAACCGGGACAGAGTATCTTGGTC.

This clone was observed a single time. This chain connects TRBV5-1 to TRBJ1-4; TRBD1 matches at 8 bases. The germline gives CDR1 SGHRS, CDR2 YFSETQ. V trimming: 4 bases; J trimming: 2 bases; junction bases outside the gene matches: 7. This CDR3 contains 16 residues. The CDR3 coding sequence is TGCGCCAGCAGCGAGGACAGGGTCCGGACTAATGAAAAACTGTTTTTT. Its protein is CASSEDRVRTNEKLFF.

V usage is TRBV2 and J usage is TRBJ1-6, with 11 bases aligning to TRBD1. V dropped 6 bases and J dropped 7; count of bases not matched to a gene: 5. Germline CDR1 reads SNHLY; CDR2 reads FYNNEI. The CDR3 consists of 15 residues. The CDR3 sequence: CASSGTGGINSPLHF. The CDR3 DNA reads TGTGCCAGCAGCGGGACAGGGGGGATCAATTCACCCCTCCACTTT.

This sequence joins TRBV12-3 or TRBV12-4 and TRBJ1-5, with a possible D match to TRBD1 (6 bases). V shed 11 bases and J shed 3 bases, with 14 bases lying between them. The CDR3 loop spans 13 amino acids. This CDR3 reads CASGEGHNQPQHF. The CDR3 DNA sequence: TGTGCCTCCGGAGAGGGACACAATCAGCCCCAGCATTTT.

The chain is built from TRBV30 and TRBJ1-4; D not resolved. Germline-derived CDR1 and CDR2 are GTSNPN and SVGIG (reference sequence). Trimming cost V 4 bases and J 0 bases, with 12 bases left between them. The CDR3 sequence is 15 residues long. As DNA, the CDR3 is TGTGCCTGGAAACCCTCATCAGCAACTAATGAAAAACTGTTTTTT. Translation: CAWKPSSATNEKLFF.

This clone was counted a few times. The gene calls are TRBV11-2 and TRBJ2-2; maybe TRBD1 (5 bases). Per the germline V gene, CDR1 is SGHAT and CDR2 is FQNNGV. This CDR3 comprises 17 residues. V lost 0 bases and J 5 bases, leaving 16 bases between the germline ends. The CDR3 region has the DNA TGTGCCAGCAGCTTAGAGTCGGCCAGACAGTGGACCGGGGAGCTGTTTTTT. Protein product: CASSLESARQWTGELFF. Together with reference TRBV11-2 and TRBJ2-2, the CDR3 gives the full variable domain: EAGVAQSPRYKIIEKRQSVAFWCNPISGHATLYWYQQILGQGPKLLIQFQNNGVVDDSQLPKDRFSAERLKGVDSTLKIQPAKLEDSAVYLCASSLESARQWTGELFFGEGSRLTVL.

The J gene is TRBJ2-7, the V gene TRBV29-1; 7 bases are a match to TRBD2. Germline trimming cut 5 bases from V and 5 bases from J; bases unmatched to any gene: 3. The CDR3 loop spans 11 amino acids. Germline CDR1 and CDR2: SQVTM and ANQGSEA. Written as DNA, the CDR3 is TGCAGCGTTAGGAGCGGGAACGAGCAGTACGTC. Encoded protein: CSVRSGNEQYV.

The chain recombines TRBV2 with TRBJ1-4; the D gene is possibly TRBD1 (5 bases). The CDR3 covers 16 residues. V was pared by 6 bases and J by 10 bases, with 24 bases between. Germline loops: CDR1 SNHLY, CDR2 FYNNEI. DNA for the CDR3: TGTGCCAGCAGAATCCACCTGGGGGGAGGCTCGGGAAAACTGTTTTTT. This translates into CASRIHLGGGSGKLFF.

The chain is built from TRBV19 and TRBJ2-2; tentatively, D is TRBD2 (5 bases). CDR3 size: 15 residues. From germline, CDR1 is LNHDA and CDR2 SQIVND (reference sequence). V gave up 4 bases and J gave up 3 bases, with 12 bases separating them. This chain's CDR3 is CASSTLDWDTGELFF. The CDR3 DNA reads as TGTGCCAGTAGTACCCTGGACTGGGACACCGGGGAGCTGTTTTTT.

The chain has TRBV3-1 (or the pseudogene TRBV3-2) and TRBJ1-1; D might be TRBD1 (5 bases). Germline V gene data show CDR1 as LGHDT and CDR2 as YNNKEL (reference sequence). The CDR3 runs to 16 residues. V gave up 4 bases and J gave up 0 bases, with 15 bases separating them. DNA for the CDR3: TGTGCCAGCAGCCCCCACTCCGGGGGTGTGAACACTGAAGCTTTCTTT. Protein sequence: CASSPHSGGVNTEAFF.

The V gene is TRBV18, the J gene TRBJ1-2; 7 nucleotides agree with TRBD1. V lost 3 bases to trimming and J lost 6 bases; unmatched junction nucleotides: 7. The germline gives CDR1 KGHSH, CDR2 LQKENI. The CDR3 has 14 amino acids. The CDR3 here is CASSPVGQVNGYTF. CDR3 nucleotides: TGTGCCAGCTCACCGGTTGGACAGGTCAATGGCTACACCTTC.

Only a few counts were recorded for this clone. The V and J genes are TRBV7-9 and TRBJ2-7, with D unresolved. The V and J ends lost 5 bases and 4 bases respectively, with 9 bases between them. In germline, CDR1 is SEHNR, CDR2 FQNEAQ (reference sequence). CDR3 size: 12 residues. The CDR3 DNA is TGTGCCAGCAGCGGAGACCGTTACGAGCAGTACTTC. It specifies CASSGDRYEQYF.

CDR3 coding DNA: TGCAGTGCTAGTCCCGAAGGGATAGGGGGCAAAGGCTACACCTTC. It specifies CSASPEGIGGKGYTF. This rearrangement joins TRBV20-1 to TRBJ1-2, with 7 bases fitting TRBD1. After removal of 3 bases from V and 8 bases from J, the junction contained 15 bases not matched to a gene. The germline CDR1 and CDR2 sequences are DFQATT and SNEGSKA (reference sequence). This CDR3 is 15 amino acids long.

The V and J genes are TRBV24-1 and TRBJ2-7, with 7 bases identical to TRBD1. The CDR3 has 15 amino acids. Looked up from germline, CDR1 is KGHDR and CDR2 is SFDVKD. With 3 bases clipped from V and 3 bases from J, the junction kept 7 bases outside the gene matches. CDR3 residues: CATSDPRRTGYEQYV. As DNA, the CDR3 is TGTGCCACCAGTGATCCCCGCAGGACAGGCTACGAGCAGTACGTC.

This rearrangement joins TRBV28 to TRBJ1-2; 7 positions agree with TRBD1. Trimming cost V 1 base and J 4 bases; bases outside gene matches: 6. CDR3 length: 15 residues. CDR1 is MDHEN, CDR2 SYDVKM, per germline. DNA for the CDR3: TGTGCCAGCAGTTTATTCGGGACAGAGAGCTATGGCTACACCTTC. As protein: CASSLFGTESYGYTF.

The V call is TRBV21-1, the J call TRBJ2-7; the D call TRBD1 from the table was never checked on the DNA. TRBV21-1 is reported as a pseudogene. The CDR3 sequence is 22 residues long. CDR3 sequence reads: CASIPRTGQGLRSGPDSYEQYV. The CDR3 bases are TGTGCCAGCATCCCCAGGACGGGACAGGGGCTGAGAAGCGGGCCCGACTCCTACGAGCAGTACGTC.

The chain is built from TRBV6-5 and TRBJ2-1; 13 nucleotides agree with TRBD2. Germline trimming cut 8 bases from V and 15 bases from J; bases unmatched to any gene: 7. The length of the CDR3 is 12 residues. Germline CDR1 and CDR2: MNHEY and SVGAGI. The chain's CDR3 is CASRTSGSFGFF. As DNA, the CDR3 is TGTGCCAGCCGGACTAGCGGGAGTTTCGGGTTCTTC.

The chain links TRBV19 to TRBJ1-2; 7 bases are shared with TRBD1. The CDR3 contains 14 residues. Germline CDR1 LNHDA, CDR2 SQIVND (reference sequence). With V trimmed by 4 bases and J by 7 bases, 9 bases remained unmatched. CDR3: CASSTPDRVGGYTF. The CDR3 DNA is TGTGCCAGTAGTACCCCCGACAGGGTCGGTGGCTACACCTTC.

The chain carries TRBV28 and TRBJ1-4; D is uncertain. The V end was cut by 2 bases, the J end by 8 bases, with 15 bases between. The length of the CDR3 is 15 residues. Germline V gene data show CDR1 as MDHEN and CDR2 as SYDVKM. Here the CDR3 reads CASSLARSYDEKLFF. CDR3 DNA: TGTGCCAGCAGTTTAGCCAGGTCATATGACGAAAAACTGTTTTTT.

V and J are TRBV23-1 and TRBJ2-5; 8 bases are shared with TRBD2. TRBV23-1 counts as an open reading frame of uncertain function. The CDR3 totals 17 residues. The junction had 10 bases not matched to a gene; V was cut back by 0 bases and J by 4 bases. The CDR3 sequence is CASSQSGGGSGGETQYF. The CDR3 DNA is TGCGCCAGCAGTCAATCGGGCGGGGGGAGCGGGGGAGAGACCCAGTACTTC.

The V call is TRBV9, the J call TRBJ1-6, with TRBD1 as a possible D gene (6 bases). The CDR3 contains 14 residues. V lost 2 bases and J 10 bases, leaving 13 bases between the germline ends. Germline V gene lookup returns CDR1 SGDLS and CDR2 YYNGEE. The CDR3 sequence is CASSVGGQESPLHF. CDR3 bases: TGTGCCAGCAGCGTGGGGGGGCAGGAATCACCCCTCCACTTT.